A single sample gave rise to the 2 T cell receptor beta chains below, sequenced in a study of T cells in pancreatic ductal adenocarcinoma. Data came from immunoSEQ multiplex PCR; TCRdb stores just in-frame clones and leaves some out. The sample includes over 100,000 clones, nearly 95% of them seen just once. Selected pancreatic ductal adenocarcinoma patients had undergone surgery without neoadjuvant therapy. Sequencing was carried out using PBMCs. The receptor source for this set is a human donor with pancreatic ductal adenocarcinoma.

The gene calls are TRBV4-1 and TRBJ2-7; maybe TRBD2 (6 bases). The CDR3 extends over 15 amino acids. V was trimmed by 1 base and J by 5 bases, leaving 15 bases between them. The germline V gene encodes CDR1 MGHRA and CDR2 YSYEKL. The DNA for the CDR3 is TGCGCCAGCAGCCAAGTTTTGGGGGGTGGCGACGAGCAGTACTTC. It encodes CASSQVLGGGDEQYF.

The chain uses TRBV7-9 and TRBJ1-1, with D possibly TRBD1 on 6 matching bases. V lost 8 bases, J lost 3 bases, and 13 bases lay in between. The CDR3 is 13 residues long. Germline V CDR1 and CDR2: SEHNR, FQNEAQ (reference sequence). CDR3 sequence reads: CASAAGVYTEAFF. The CDR3 DNA reads TGTGCCAGCGCTGCAGGGGTGTACACTGAAGCTTTCTTT.